A single sample gave rise to the 17 T cell receptor beta chains below, sequenced in a study of T-cell reconstitution after alpha-beta-depleted transplantation in children. Researchers prepared the TCRbeta library using unique molecular identifiers, the study reports. TCRdb re-called the PCR reads through MiXCR, storing one row per CDR3 protein. Of roughly 570,000 distinct CDR3 sequences in the sample, 25% to 30% are singletons; the top ten hold around a third. This specimen consisted of PBMCs, obtained before TCRalphabeta/CD19-depleted stem cell transplant. Receptors originate from a boy in the first two years of life with Wiskott-Aldrich syndrome, due to receive a stem cell transplant.

The CDR3 DNA reads as TGCGCCAGCAGCCTTTGGACTAGCGGGAGTTTCGGTACGCAGTATTTT. This encodes CASSLWTSGSFGTQYF. The V call is TRBV5-1, the J call TRBJ2-3, with 13 bases that match TRBD2. The V segment lost 4 bases and the J segment 8 bases; nucleotides outside the gene matches: 10. Per the germline V gene, CDR1 is SGHRS and CDR2 is YFSETQ. The CDR3 is 16 amino acids. Variable domain in full (rest from reference TRBV5-1 and TRBJ2-3): KAGVTQTPRYLIKTRGQQVTLSCSPISGHRSVSWYQQTPGQGLQFLFEYFSETQRNKGNFPGRFSGRQFSNSRSEMNVSTLELGDSALYLCASSLWTSGSFGTQYFGPGTRLTVL.

This rearrangement joins TRBV10-3 to TRBJ2-7; a possible D gene is TRBD2 (5 bases). Germline lookup yields CDR1 ENHRY and CDR2 SYGVKD. Trimming cost V 10 bases and J 0 bases, with 13 bases left between them. The CDR3 spans 13 residues. The chain's CDR3 is CATMAGHSYEQYF. CDR3 bases: TGTGCCACCATGGCGGGCCACTCCTACGAGCAGTACTTC.

The chain carries TRBV3-1 and TRBJ2-1, with D tentatively TRBD2 (5 bases). V lost 3 bases, J lost 10 bases, and 10 bases lay in between. CDR3 size: 12 residues. Germline V gene sequence: CDR1 LGHDT, CDR2 YNNKEL (reference sequence). The CDR3 loop reads CASSQIEGEQFF. CDR3 coding DNA: TGTGCCAGCAGCCAGATCGAGGGCGAGCAGTTCTTC.

With regard to this clonotype: Relative to the germline gene, one junction end is altered; a read error may explain this. CDR3 nucleotide sequence: TGCGCCAGCAGGAAATGGACGGGGAACGCCGGGGAGCTGTTTTTT. Its translation is CASRKWTGNAGELFF. The V gene is TRBV4-1, the J gene TRBJ2-2; D is perhaps TRBD2 (5 bases). The germline V gene has CDR1 MGHRA and CDR2 YSYEKL. This CDR3 region has 15 residues.

V usage is TRBV28 and J usage is TRBJ1-6, with a tentative D call TRBD1 (6 bases). Germline-derived CDR1 and CDR2 are MDHEN and SYDVKM. V was clipped by 6 bases and J by 7 bases, with 16 bases between them. The CDR3 runs 15 residues. The DNA of the CDR3 is TGTGCCAGCAGCCCCCGCAGGGGAGGAAATTCACCCCTCCACTTT. Amino acids: CASSPRRGGNSPLHF.

This chain joins TRBV12-3 or TRBV12-4 and TRBJ2-2; the match to TRBD2 covers 8 bases. CDR3 length equals 16 residues. Germline trimming cut 5 bases from V and 1 base from J; bases unmatched to any gene: 6. The CDR3 is CASSLIAGLNTGELFF. CDR3 nucleotide sequence: TGTGCCAGCAGTCTGATAGCGGGACTGAACACCGGGGAGCTGTTTTTT.

This chain uses TRBV4-1 with TRBJ1-5; no clear D gene. Trimming shortened V by 0 bases and J by 7 bases, and 7 bases separated the two germline ends. The length of the CDR3 is 13 residues. Germline lookup yields CDR1 MGHRA and CDR2 YSYEKL. The CDR3, as DNA: TGCGCCAGCAGCCAAGACCCCCGGCAGCCCCAGCATTTT. This translates into CASSQDPRQPQHF.

V is TRBV30 and J is TRBJ2-1, with a weak D call TRBD2 (6 bases). Germline CDR1 and CDR2: GTSNPN and SVGIG (reference sequence). This CDR3 spans 11 amino acids. V was trimmed by 2 bases and J by 15 bases, leaving 14 bases between them. Here the CDR3 reads CAWSPGTHPFF. DNA for the CDR3: TGTGCCTGGAGTCCCGGGACTCATCCGTTCTTC.

The chain joins TRBV29-1 to TRBJ2-5, with 15 bases fitting TRBD2. The germline gives CDR1 SQVTM, CDR2 ANQGSEA. V gave up 1 base and J gave up 5 bases; unmatched junction bases: 8. The CDR3 sequence is 17 residues long. CDR3 sequence: CSVEVGLAGGAVETQYF. The CDR3 bases are TGCAGCGTTGAAGTCGGACTAGCGGGAGGGGCCGTGGAGACCCAGTACTTC.

This chain connects TRBV5-5 to TRBJ2-2, with 9 bases identical to TRBD1. J lost 4 bases, V lost 4 bases, and 8 bases had no gene match. The CDR3 spans 16 residues. Germline lookup yields CDR1 SGHKS and CDR2 YYEKEE (reference sequence). The CDR3 loop is CASSLRQGVSTGELFF. CDR3 DNA sequence: TGTGCCAGCAGCCTGAGACAGGGGGTGAGCACCGGGGAGCTGTTTTTT.

The chain uses TRBV5-1 and TRBJ2-3; 9 bases are a match to TRBD2. V lost 5 bases and J lost 0; bases outside the gene matches: 7. Germline CDR1 is SGHRS and CDR2 is YFSETQ. The CDR3 extends over 16 amino acids. CDR3 in amino acids: CASSFLAGLSTDTQYF. For the CDR3, the DNA is TGCGCCAGCAGTTTCCTAGCGGGACTCAGCACAGATACGCAGTATTTT.

Written as DNA, the CDR3 is TGTGCCAGCAGGCTAACAGGGAGCTCCTACGAGCAGTACTTC. Residues: CASRLTGSSYEQYF. The chain is built from TRBV27 and TRBJ2-7, with D possibly being TRBD1 (6 bases). V dropped 6 bases and J dropped 0 bases, with 12 bases sitting between them. The CDR3 loop spans 14 amino acids. The germline V gene encodes CDR1 MNHEY and CDR2 SMNVEV (reference sequence).

The chain links TRBV5-6 to TRBJ2-3, with a tentative D call TRBD2 (5 bases). The V gene's germline CDR1 is SGHDT and CDR2 YYEEEE. Trimming took off 0 bases at V and 8 bases at J, with 16 bases between the two ends. The CDR3 is 15 amino acids. CDR3 coding DNA: TGTGCCAGCAGCTTGGACCCGTTGAGGGAGTCTACGCAGTATTTT. It is translated as CASSLDPLRESTQYF. Complete variable domain (other parts from reference TRBV5-6 and TRBJ2-3): DAGVTQSPTHLIKTRGQQVTLRCSPKSGHDTVSWYQQALGQGPQFIFQYYEEEERQRGNFPDRFSGHQFPNYSSELNVNALLLGDSALYLCASSLDPLRESTQYFGPGTRLTVL.

A few counts support this clonotype. The chain joins TRBV20-1 to TRBJ2-4; D gene uncertain. Germline CDR1 reads DFQATT; CDR2 reads SNEGSKA (reference sequence). V was shortened by 0 bases and J by 8 bases, with 14 bases between the two germline ends. The CDR3 has 14 amino acids. CDR3 in amino acids: CSAREDRAVDIQYF. The CDR3 nucleotides are TGCAGTGCTAGAGAGGACCGGGCCGTGGACATTCAGTACTTC.

V and J are TRBV11-1 and TRBJ2-5; D uncertain. The V gene's germline CDR1 is SGHAT and CDR2 FQDESV (reference sequence). Trimming shortened V by 2 bases and J by 1 base, and 8 bases separated the two germline ends. The CDR3 has 14 amino acids. This CDR3 reads CASSLRSPQETQYF. In DNA form, the CDR3 reads TGTGCCAGCAGCTTAAGGAGCCCCCAAGAGACCCAGTACTTC.

This clonotype was picked up a small number of times. V gene TRBV15 combines with J gene TRBJ2-3; weak D call: TRBD1 (5 bases). Germline-derived CDR1 and CDR2 are LNHNV and YYDKDF (reference sequence). Deletions cut 3 bases from V and 1 base from J, with 20 bases between. There are 18 residues in the CDR3. For the CDR3, the DNA is TGTGCCACCAGCAGCCCCGGCAGGGTTGCGGTGGGCACAGATACGCAGTATTTT. It encodes CATSSPGRVAVGTDTQYF.

The chain carries TRBV24-1 and TRBJ2-2, with 8 bases matching TRBD1. The CDR3 has 18 residues. The germline V gene has CDR1 KGHDR and CDR2 SFDVKD. V shed 4 bases, J shed 6 bases, and the junction held 15 bases outside the gene matches. The chain's CDR3 is CATSEQGLGQGAAGELFF. The CDR3, as DNA: TGTGCCACCAGTGAACAAGGACTGGGGCAGGGGGCCGCCGGGGAGCTGTTTTTT.